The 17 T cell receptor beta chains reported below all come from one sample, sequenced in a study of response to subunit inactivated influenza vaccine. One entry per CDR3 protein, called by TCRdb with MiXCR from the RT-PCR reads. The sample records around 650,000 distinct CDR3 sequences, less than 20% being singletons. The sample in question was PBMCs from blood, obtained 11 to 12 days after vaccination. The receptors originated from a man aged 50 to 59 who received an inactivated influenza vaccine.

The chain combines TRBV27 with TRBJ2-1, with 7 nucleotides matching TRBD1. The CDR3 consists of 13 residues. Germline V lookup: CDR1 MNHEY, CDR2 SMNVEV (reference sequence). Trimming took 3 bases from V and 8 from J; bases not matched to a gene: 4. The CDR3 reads CASSFLGGDEQFF. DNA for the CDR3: TGTGCCAGCAGTTTCCTAGGGGGCGATGAGCAGTTCTTC.

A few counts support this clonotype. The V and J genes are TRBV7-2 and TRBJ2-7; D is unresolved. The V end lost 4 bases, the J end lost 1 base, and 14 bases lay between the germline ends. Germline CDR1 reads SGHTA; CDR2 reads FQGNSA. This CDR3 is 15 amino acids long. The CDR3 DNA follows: TGTGCCAGCAGCTCGAATTTCCGGGTATCCTACGAGCAGTACTTC. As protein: CASSSNFRVSYEQYF.

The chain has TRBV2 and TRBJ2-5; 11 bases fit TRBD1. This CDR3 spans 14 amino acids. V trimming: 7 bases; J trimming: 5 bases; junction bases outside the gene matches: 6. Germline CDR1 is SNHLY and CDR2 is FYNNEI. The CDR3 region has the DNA TGTGCCAGCATCGGACAGGGGGCAGGGGAGACCCAGTACTTC. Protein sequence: CASIGQGAGETQYF.

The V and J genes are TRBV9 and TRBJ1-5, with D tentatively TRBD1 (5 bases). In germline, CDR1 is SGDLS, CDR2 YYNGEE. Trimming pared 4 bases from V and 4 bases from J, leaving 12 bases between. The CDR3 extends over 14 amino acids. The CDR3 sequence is CASSPGGVNQPQHF. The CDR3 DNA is TGTGCCAGCAGCCCCGGGGGGGTAAATCAGCCCCAGCATTTT.

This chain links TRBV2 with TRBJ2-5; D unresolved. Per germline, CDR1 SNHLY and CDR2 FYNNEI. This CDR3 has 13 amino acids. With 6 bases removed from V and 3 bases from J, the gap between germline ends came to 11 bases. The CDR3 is CASRDTGKETQYF. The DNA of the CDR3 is TGTGCCAGCAGGGATACTGGGAAAGAGACCCAGTACTTC.

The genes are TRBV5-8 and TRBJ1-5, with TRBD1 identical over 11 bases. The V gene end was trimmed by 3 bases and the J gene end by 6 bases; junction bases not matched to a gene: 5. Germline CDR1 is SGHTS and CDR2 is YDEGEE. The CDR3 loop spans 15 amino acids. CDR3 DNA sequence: TGTGCCAGCAGCTGGAGGACAGGGGGCCCTCAGCCCCAGCATTTT. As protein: CASSWRTGGPQPQHF.

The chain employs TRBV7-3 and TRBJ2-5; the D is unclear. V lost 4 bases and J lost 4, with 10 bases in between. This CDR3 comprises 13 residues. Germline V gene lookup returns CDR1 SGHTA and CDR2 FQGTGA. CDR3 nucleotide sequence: TGTGCCAGCAGCTCCTCACCCCGAGAGACCCAGTACTTC. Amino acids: CASSSSPRETQYF.

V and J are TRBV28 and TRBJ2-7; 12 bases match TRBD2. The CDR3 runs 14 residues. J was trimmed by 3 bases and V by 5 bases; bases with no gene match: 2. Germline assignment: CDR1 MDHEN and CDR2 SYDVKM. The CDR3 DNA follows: TGTGCCAGCAGTACGACTAGCGGGAGCTACGAGCAGTACTTC. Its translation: CASSTTSGSYEQYF. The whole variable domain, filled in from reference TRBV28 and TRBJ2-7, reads DVKVTQSSRYLVKRTGEKVFLECVQDMDHENMFWYRQDPGLGLRLIYFSYDVKMKEKGDIPEGYSVSREKKERFSLILESASTNQTSMYLCASSTTSGSYEQYFGPGTRLTVT.

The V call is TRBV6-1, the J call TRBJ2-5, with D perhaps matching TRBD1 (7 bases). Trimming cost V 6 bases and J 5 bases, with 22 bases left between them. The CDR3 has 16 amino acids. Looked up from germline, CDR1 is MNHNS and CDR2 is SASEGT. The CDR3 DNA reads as TGTGCCAGCAGCCGCCCGTGGAGGGGGCCTTGGGAGACCCAGTACTTC. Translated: CASSRPWRGPWETQYF.

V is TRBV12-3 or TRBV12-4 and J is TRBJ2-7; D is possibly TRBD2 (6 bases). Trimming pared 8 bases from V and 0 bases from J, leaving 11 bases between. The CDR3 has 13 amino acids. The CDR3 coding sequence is TGTGCCAGCGGCCGGGGGTACTCCTACGAGCAGTACTTC. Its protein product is CASGRGYSYEQYF.

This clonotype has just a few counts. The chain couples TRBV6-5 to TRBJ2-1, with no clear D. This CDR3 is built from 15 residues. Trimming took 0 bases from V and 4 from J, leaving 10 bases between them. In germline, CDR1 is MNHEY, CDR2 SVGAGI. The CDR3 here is CASSYSTVEYNEQFF. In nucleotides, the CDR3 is TGTGCCAGCAGTTACTCGACGGTAGAATACAATGAGCAGTTCTTC.

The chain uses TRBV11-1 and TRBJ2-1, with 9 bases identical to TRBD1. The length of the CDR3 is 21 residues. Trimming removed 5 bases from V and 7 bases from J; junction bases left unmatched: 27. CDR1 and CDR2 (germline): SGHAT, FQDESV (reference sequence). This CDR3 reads CASSPTVWGQGRSGIKNEQFF. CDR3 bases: TGTGCCAGCAGCCCGACGGTTTGGGGACAGGGCCGAAGCGGGATAAAGAATGAGCAGTTCTTC.

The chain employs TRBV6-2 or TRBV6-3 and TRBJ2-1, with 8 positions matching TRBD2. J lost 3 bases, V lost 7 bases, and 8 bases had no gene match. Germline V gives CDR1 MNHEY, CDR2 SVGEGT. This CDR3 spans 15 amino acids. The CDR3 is CASISGRGFYNEQFF. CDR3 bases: TGTGCCAGCATAAGCGGGAGAGGGTTCTACAATGAGCAGTTCTTC.

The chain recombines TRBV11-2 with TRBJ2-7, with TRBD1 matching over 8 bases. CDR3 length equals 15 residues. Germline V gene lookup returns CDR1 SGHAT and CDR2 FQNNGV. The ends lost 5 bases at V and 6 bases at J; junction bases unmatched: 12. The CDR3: CASSGGQGFQGEQYF. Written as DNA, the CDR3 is TGTGCCAGCAGCGGAGGACAGGGTTTTCAGGGCGAGCAGTACTTC. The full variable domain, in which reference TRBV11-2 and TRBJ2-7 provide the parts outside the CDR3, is EAGVAQSPRYKIIEKRQSVAFWCNPISGHATLYWYQQILGQGPKLLIQFQNNGVVDDSQLPKDRFSAERLKGVDSTLKIQPAKLEDSAVYLCASSGGQGFQGEQYFGPGTRLTVT.

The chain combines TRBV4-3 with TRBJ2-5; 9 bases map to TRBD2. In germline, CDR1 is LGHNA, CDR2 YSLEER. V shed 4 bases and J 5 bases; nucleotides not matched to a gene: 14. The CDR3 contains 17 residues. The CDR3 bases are TGCGCCAGCAGCCCAAAAGGGCTAGCGGGGAGAGGGGAGACCCAGTACTTC. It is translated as CASSPKGLAGRGETQYF.

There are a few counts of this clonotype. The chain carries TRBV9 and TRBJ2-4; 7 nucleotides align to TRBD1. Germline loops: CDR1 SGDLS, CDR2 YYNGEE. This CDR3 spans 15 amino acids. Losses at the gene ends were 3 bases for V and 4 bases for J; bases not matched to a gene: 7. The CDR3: CASSGAGTVKNIQYF. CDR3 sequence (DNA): TGTGCCAGCAGCGGCGCCGGGACAGTGAAAAACATTCAGTACTTC. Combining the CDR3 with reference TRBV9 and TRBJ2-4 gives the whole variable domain DSGVTQTPKHLITATGQRVTLRCSPRSGDLSVYWYQQSLDQGLQFLIQYYNGEERAKGNILERFSAQQFPDLHSELNLSSLELGDSALYFCASSGAGTVKNIQYFGAGTRLSVL.

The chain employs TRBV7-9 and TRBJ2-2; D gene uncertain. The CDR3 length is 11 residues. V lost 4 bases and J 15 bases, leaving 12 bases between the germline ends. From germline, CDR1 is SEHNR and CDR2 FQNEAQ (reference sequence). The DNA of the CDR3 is TGTGCCAGCAGCTCGGGTGTGATAATGTTTTTT. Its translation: CASSSGVIMFF.